This T cell receptor (beta chain) was found in a study of neurological immune-mediated disorders. This clonotype appeared many times. Template-switch 5'RACE cDNA synthesis added a 10-nucleotide unique molecular identifier. Each CDR3 protein is one row after TCRdb ran MiXCR on the 5' RACE reads. The sample holds tens of thousands of distinct CDR3 sequences; around 10% are singletons and the top ten take about 1.8%. Volunteers from a blood bank in Maryland, USA, made up the healthy controls. V lost 5 bases to trimming and J lost 5 bases, with 13 bases between them. Per the germline V gene, CDR1 is SNHLY and CDR2 is FYNNEI. CDR3 length: 14 residues.

This sequence originates from a middle-aged man in good health. The sample comprised PBMCs. The V call is TRBV2, the J call TRBJ2-1; D may correspond to TRBD1 or TRBD2 (5 bases each). In DNA form, the CDR3 reads TGTGCCAGCAGTAAAACAGGACTCGACAATGAGCAGTTCTTC. Amino acids: CASSKTGLDNEQFF.